This TCR beta chain appears in the sequencing data of a study of breast tumors, draining lymph nodes, adjacent tissues. Study observations and caveats: Tumors had less TCR diversity than lymph nodes, more than nontumor tissue. Tumor and nontumor repertoires were significantly more similar in luminal-like than in basal-like breast cancer.

This clonotype was recorded many times. The antigen remains undetermined. The lymph nodes were axillary draining lymph nodes from breast cancer patients. From the multiplex PCR reads, TCRdb called clonotypes with MiXCR, one entry per CDR3 protein. In the table there are 84,000 or so distinct CDR3 sequences, over 25% of which are singletons. Sequencing was carried out using axillary lymph node tissue. The clonotype was recovered from a female donor with breast cancer. Some clones in this sample may be carry-over from other donors' samples.

CDR3 residues: CASSRLGASGTEQFF. The CDR3 bases are TGTGCCAGCAGCCGCCTAGGGGCTAGCGGGACTGAGCAGTTCTTC. The chain joins TRBV4-2 to TRBJ2-1; 9 bases align to TRBD2. The CDR3 totals 15 residues. Germline lookup yields CDR1 LGHNA and CDR2 YNFKEQ. Losses at the gene ends were 4 bases for V and 9 bases for J; bases not matched to a gene: 10.